This TCR beta chain was obtained from a study of human T cells and chemical hapten exposure. On the study more broadly: Patches with 0.01% DPC went on the upper back, and the tests were read at 6 days. From small differences in pooled library volume came most of the variation in per-sample TCR yields. Study-level points and caveats: With DPC sensitization, TCRs exceeding 1 in 1000 frequency showed no change.

Points on this clonotype: Its antigen is not identified.

Original analysis: Samples ranged from about 20,000 to 700,000 TCRs, with a median of roughly 96,000. TCRdb re-called the RACE reads through MiXCR, storing one row per CDR3 protein. These V and J calls rely on TCRdb rather than the paper's analysis. The table lists tens of thousands of distinct CDR3 sequences, about 8% of them singletons. The time point: patch test 1, 2 weeks after DPC sensitization. Described treatment: therapeutic diphenylcyclopropenone sensitization with weekly scalp DPC. Trimming took off 0 bases at V and 0 bases at J, with 23 bases between the two ends. This CDR3 comprises 20 residues. Looked up from germline, CDR1 is SGHVS and CDR2 is FNYEAQ.

This TCR came from a woman in her twenties or thirties with alopecia areata. Some clones in this sample may be carry-over from other donors' samples. Sample: whole blood, taken in connection with sensitization to the hapten diphenylcyclopropenone (DPC). The gene calls are TRBV7-6 and TRBJ1-1; D is perhaps TRBD1 (5 bases). DNA of the CDR3: TGTGCCAGCAGCTTAGCGCGCGGGGCAGGCACTCTCCCTATGAACACTGAAGCTTTCTTT. Translating it yields CASSLARGAGTLPMNTEAFF.